The rows below give T cell receptor beta chains drawn from one sample of a study of cytomegalovirus exposure and HLA in healthy donors. Assay: immunoSEQ multiplex PCR; the TCRdb copy retains only in-frame clones and omits some. The table lists about 94,000 clones, 75% to 80% of them singletons. Input material: PBMCs. The receptor source for this set is a woman aged 40 to 50 in good health and CMV-seronegative. Both conserved end residues are part of each CDR3. A D gene is named only where the DNA matches it firmly. The size field is filled for only some rows; it gives once, few, many or a size class.

j_call d_call clone_size v_call cdr3_aa cdr3_nt
TRBJ2-7 TRBD2 few TRBV5-5 CASSPGLAHEQYF TGTGCCAGCAGCCCGGGACTAGCCCACGAGCAGTACTTC
TRBJ2-4 . . TRBV4-3 CASSPRVMAKNIQYF TGCGCCAGCAGCCCCAGGGTGATGGCCAAAAACATTCAGTACTTC
TRBJ2-1 TRBD2 . TRBV4-2 CASRPGLAGGSDEQFF TGTGCCAGCAGACCTGGACTAGCGGGGGGGAGCGATGAGCAGTTCTTC
TRBJ1-2 TRBD1 once TRBV5-6 CASSPGTGWYGYTF TGTGCCAGCAGCCCCGGGACAGGGTGGTATGGCTACACCTTC
TRBJ1-1 TRBD1 few TRBV13 CASSFTGAGMNTEAFF TGTGCCAGCAGCTTTACAGGGGCAGGTATGAACACTGAAGCTTTCTTT
TRBJ1-4 . . TRBV7-2 CASSLRAGLRGGRNEKLFF TGTGCCAGCAGCTTACGGGCAGGCCTACGGGGGGGCCGAAATGAAAAACTGTTTTTT
TRBJ2-2 TRBD2 once TRBV9 CASSVLAGGVTGELFF TGTGCCAGCAGCGTTTTAGCGGGGGGTGTTACCGGGGAGCTGTTTTTT
TRBJ1-1 TRBD1 . TRBV4-3 CASSQGQGLGAFF TGCGCCAGCAGCCAGGGACAGGGGTTGGGAGCTTTCTTT
TRBJ2-7 TRBD1 . TRBV18 CASSPGWDRPSSYEQYF TGTGCCAGCTCACCGGGCTGGGACAGGCCGTCTTCCTACGAGCAGTACTTC
TRBJ1-5 . . TRBV4-1 CASSRDAGFRNQPQNF TGCGCCAGCAGCCGCGACGCAGGGTTTCGGAATCAGCCCCAGAATTTT
TRBJ1-1 . . TRBV6-1 CASGGNTEAFF TGTGCCAGCGGCGGGAACACTGAAGCTTTCTTT
TRBJ1-4 . . TRBV6-4 CASSDSLGDEKLFF TGTGCCAGCAGTGACTCTTTGGGAGATGAAAAACTGTTTTTT
TRBJ1-1 TRBD1 . TRBV19 CASAGTENTEAFF TGTGCCAGTGCCGGGACAGAGAACACTGAAGCTTTCTTT
TRBJ1-4 . . TRBV25-1 CASREGLTNEKLFF TGTGCCAGCAGGGAGGGACTCACTAATGAAAAACTGTTTTTT
TRBJ2-7 TRBD1 few TRBV14 CASSLRQGTSYEQYF TGTGCCAGCAGCCTCCGACAGGGGACCTCCTACGAGCAGTACTTC
TRBJ2-7 . . TRBV2 CASPPDDRSYEQYF TGTGCCAGCCCCCCGGATGACAGGTCCTACGAGCAGTACTTC
TRBJ2-7 . . TRBV5-5 CASSGTGGVLRYEQYF TGTGCCAGCAGCGGGACTGGGGGAGTTTTACGCTACGAGCAGTACTTC
TRBJ1-2 . few TRBV18 CASSNEATGSAYGYPF TGTGCCAGCTCCAACGAGGCTACCGGCTCGGCCTATGGCTACCCCTTC
TRBJ2-1 . . TRBV4-3 CASSQELGAAYNEQFF TGCGCCAGCAGCCAAGAGTTGGGGGCGGCCTACAATGAGCAGTTCTTC
TRBJ2-7 TRBD1 . TRBV6-9 CASSYSKQGAFAYEQYF TGTGCCAGCAGTTATTCGAAACAGGGGGCCTTTGCCTACGAGCAGTACTTC
TRBJ2-2 TRBD1 . TRBV25-1 CASRAGTGGVPNTGELFF TGTGCCAGCAGGGCGGGGACAGGGGGGGTACCGAACACCGGGGAGCTGTTTTTT
TRBJ2-5 TRBD2 . TRBV10-3 CAISGTSGGQETQYF TGTGCCATCAGTGGGACTAGCGGGGGGCAAGAGACCCAGTACTTC
TRBJ2-7 TRBD2 few TRBV29-1 CSVGDYQHYEQYF TGCAGCGTGGGGGACTACCAACACTACGAGCAGTACTTC
TRBJ1-3 . . TRBV30 CACNRDSSGNTIYF TGTGCCTGCAACCGGGACTCCTCTGGAAACACCATATATTTT
TRBJ1-3 . . TRBV28 CASNQDSLHTGNTIYF TGTGCCAGCAACCAGGACAGTCTCCACACTGGAAACACCATATATTTT
TRBJ1-6 . . TRBV10-3 CATLGAADSPLHF TGTGCCACCCTTGGGGCAGCCGATTCACCCCTCCACTTT
TRBJ1-6 . . TRBV7-7 CASSSSLGSPLHF TGTGCTAGCAGCTCTAGTTTGGGTTCACCCCTCCACTTT
TRBJ2-7 TRBD1 few TRBV28 CASRTAGTGYSYEQYF TGTGCCAGCAGGACAGCCGGGACAGGGTACTCCTACGAGCAGTACTTC
TRBJ2-1 . . TRBV9 CASSPRSRGYNEQFF TGTGCCAGCAGCCCCCGGTCAAGGGGGTACAATGAGCAGTTCTTC
TRBJ1-4 TRBD1 few TRBV7-9 CASSYNRGLNEKLFF TGTGCCAGCAGCTACAACAGGGGCCTTAATGAAAAACTGTTTTTT
TRBJ1-1 . . TRBV7-9 CASSLGGGTEAFF TGTGCCAGCAGCTTAGGAGGGGGCACTGAAGCTTTCTTT
TRBJ2-7 TRBD1 . TRBV7-2 CASSLAESETGIYEQYF TGTGCCAGCAGCTTAGCGGAGTCCGAGACAGGGATCTACGAGCAGTACTTC
TRBJ1-5 . few TRBV5-6 CASSLTVNQPQHF TGTGCCAGCAGCTTGACAGTTAATCAGCCCCAGCATTTT